Below, 11 T cell receptor beta chains from the same sample are listed, as sequenced in a study of CD8 T cells in ankylosing spondylitis. These receptors lack a known antigen. General study points: Ankylosing spondylitis blood appeared to be characterized by a TCR beta motif of roughly eight highly homologous variants.

TCRdb re-derived calls from the 5' RACE reads in MiXCR, one entry per CDR3 protein. Counted here are around 890,000 distinct CDR3 sequences, 12% occurring once; the ten biggest clones make up 0.51%. Sequencing input: blood, either unsorted or a sorted T cell fraction (not recorded which). The receptor source for this set is a male donor with ankylosing spondylitis.

This clonotype was detected only a few times. This chain uses TRBV6-2 or TRBV6-3 with TRBJ2-7; tentatively, D is TRBD1 or TRBD2 (5 bases each). Germline V gives CDR1 MNHEY, CDR2 SVGEGT. The germline V and J ends were trimmed by 4 bases and 5 bases, with 15 bases remaining between them. This CDR3 spans 14 amino acids. The CDR3 bases are TGTGCCAGCAGTTGGGGGACCCTCGCGAACGAGCAGTACTTC. Translating it yields CASSWGTLANEQYF.

There are many counts of this clonotype. The J gene is TRBJ2-2, the V gene TRBV7-9; possibly TRBD1 for D (5 bases). This CDR3 is 14 amino acids long. Germline V gene data show CDR1 as SEHNR and CDR2 as FQNEAQ (reference sequence). Trimming shortened V by 3 bases and J by 7 bases, and 12 bases separated the two germline ends. The CDR3 nucleotides are TGTGCCAGCAGCTTTCAGGGTCGAGGCGGGGAGCTGTTTTTT. Its translation is CASSFQGRGGELFF.

This clonotype was detected ten times or more. The chain has TRBV29-1 and TRBJ2-2; maybe TRBD2 (6 bases). The V gene lost 3 bases and the J gene lost 4 bases, with 9 bases spanning the gap. Germline CDR1 reads SQVTM; CDR2 reads ANQGSEA. This CDR3 spans 13 amino acids. The CDR3 DNA is TGCAGCGTTGATCGGGGAGGCACCGGGGAGCTGTTTTTT. This codes for CSVDRGGTGELFF.

The chain combines TRBV20-1 with TRBJ2-3; TRBD2 is a possible D gene (7 bases). CDR3 size: 14 residues. The germline V and J ends were trimmed by 8 bases and 2 bases, with 17 bases remaining between them. Germline assignment: CDR1 DFQATT and CDR2 SNEGSKA (reference sequence). The CDR3 loop is CSLWGGALTDTQYF. CDR3 coding DNA: TGCAGTCTTTGGGGGGGGGCCCTCACAGATACGCAGTATTTT.

The chain's CDR3 is CASSLRTGTQETQYF. CDR3 sequence (DNA): TGCGCCAGCAGCCTTAGGACAGGGACCCAAGAGACCCAGTACTTC. The rearrangement joins TRBV5-1 to TRBJ2-5, with 8 bases that match TRBD1. The CDR3 extends over 15 amino acids. Trimming at V came to 4 bases and at J to 1 base, leaving 6 bases not matched to a gene. Germline V CDR1 and CDR2: SGHRS, YFSETQ.

This chain links TRBV18 with TRBJ1-1; TRBD1 is a possible D gene (6 bases). Germline V lookup: CDR1 KGHSH, CDR2 LQKENI. This CDR3 spans 16 amino acids. The germline V and J ends were trimmed by 0 bases and 3 bases, with 14 bases remaining between them. The CDR3 DNA is TGTGCCAGCTCACCACCGGGACCGGGGGCTTACACTGAAGCTTTCTTT. Translation: CASSPPGPGAYTEAFF.

The V call is TRBV5-1, the J call TRBJ2-2; 9 nucleotides agree with TRBD2. V was clipped by 7 bases and J by 4 bases; unmatched bases: 17. The CDR3 is 18 residues long. Germline V gives CDR1 SGHRS, CDR2 YFSETQ. Here the CDR3 reads CASRLRAGGTRGTGELFF. Here the CDR3 DNA reads TGCGCCAGCCGTTTGAGAGCGGGAGGAACCCGGGGCACCGGGGAGCTGTTTTTT.

V gene TRBV4-2 combines with J gene TRBJ1-2; 7 nucleotides match TRBD1. Germline trimming cut 1 base from V and 2 bases from J; bases unmatched to any gene: 7. CDR3 length: 16 amino acids. The germline V gene has CDR1 LGHNA and CDR2 YNFKEQ. This CDR3 reads CASSQVHTQGNYGYTF. As DNA, the CDR3 is TGTGCCAGCAGCCAAGTCCATACACAGGGGAACTATGGCTACACCTTC.

The chain recombines TRBV29-1 with TRBJ2-5; 8 bases are a match to TRBD1. Trimming took 5 bases from V and 5 from J; bases not matched to a gene: 4. There are 12 residues in the CDR3. Per germline, CDR1 SQVTM and CDR2 ANQGSEA. CDR3 loop: CSVRTGWETQYF. DNA for the CDR3: TGCAGCGTTAGGACAGGGTGGGAGACCCAGTACTTC.

This CDR3 is CASSFDRADEQYF. CDR3 in DNA: TGTGCCAGCAGCTTCGACAGGGCGGACGAGCAGTACTTC. V is TRBV5-4 and J is TRBJ2-7; 7 bases line up with TRBD1. After removal of 2 bases from V and 5 bases from J, the junction contained 4 bases not matched to a gene. Germline V gives CDR1 SGHNT, CDR2 YYREEE (reference sequence). This CDR3 spans 13 amino acids.

The chain carries TRBV9 and TRBJ2-7; 10 nucleotides line up with TRBD2. The CDR3 extends over 16 amino acids. Looked up from germline, CDR1 is SGDLS and CDR2 is YYNGEE. After removal of 4 bases from V and 0 bases from J, the junction contained 7 bases not matched to a gene. CDR3 sequence reads: CASSPEVAGGSYEQYF. In nucleotides, the CDR3 is TGTGCCAGCAGCCCAGAGGTAGCGGGGGGCTCCTACGAGCAGTACTTC.